This T cell receptor (beta chain) was identified during a study of blood T cell repertoires in COVID-19. Only in-frame clones appear in the TCRdb table, and some are missing; sequencing was by immunoSEQ multiplex PCR. The data hold 31,000 or so clones, with 80% to 90% observed a single time. The ends were cut back, 0 bases at V and 1 base at J, with 9 bases in the middle. CDR1 and CDR2 from the germline V gene are LNHNV and YYDKDF (reference sequence). The CDR3 is 15 amino acids. J is TRBJ2-5 and V is TRBV15, with D possibly being TRBD1 (6 bases). This TCR was recovered from a man older than 75 with acute or convalescent COVID-19. Source material: peripheral blood. The CDR3 nucleotides are TGTGCCACCAGCAGAGATCAGGGGCCCCAAGAGACCCAGTACTTC. Translated: CATSRDQGPQETQYF.